The sample holds a few counts of the clone carrying this T cell receptor beta chain. Antigen: not known. The sample comes from a study of cytomegalovirus exposure and HLA in healthy donors. Findings and caveats of the study: Researchers reported in a later analysis that a missense DCLRE1C variant was tied to TCR beta V- and J-gene trimming. Most subjects' HLA-A and HLA-B alleles were reportedly predicted from TCR beta sequences. Among TCR beta chains, those listed as cytomegalovirus-associated numbered about 160.

The PCR made use of 60 Vbeta and 13 Jbeta primers. Assay: immunoSEQ multiplex PCR; the TCRdb copy retains only in-frame clones and omits some. Of 100,000 to 150,000 clones listed, around two thirds were seen once; the top ten hold around 4.8%. Sequencing was carried out using PBMCs. The clonotype comes from a man in his sixties in good health and CMV-seropositive.

CDR3 in DNA: TGTGCCAGCAGCTTAGATCGGCCGGGGATCTATGGCTACACCTTC. It yields the protein CASSLDRPGIYGYTF. The chain combines TRBV11-2 with TRBJ1-2; D call uncertain. The CDR3 spans 15 residues. With 0 bases removed from V and 4 bases from J, the gap between germline ends came to 12 bases. CDR1 and CDR2 (germline): SGHAT, FQNNGV.